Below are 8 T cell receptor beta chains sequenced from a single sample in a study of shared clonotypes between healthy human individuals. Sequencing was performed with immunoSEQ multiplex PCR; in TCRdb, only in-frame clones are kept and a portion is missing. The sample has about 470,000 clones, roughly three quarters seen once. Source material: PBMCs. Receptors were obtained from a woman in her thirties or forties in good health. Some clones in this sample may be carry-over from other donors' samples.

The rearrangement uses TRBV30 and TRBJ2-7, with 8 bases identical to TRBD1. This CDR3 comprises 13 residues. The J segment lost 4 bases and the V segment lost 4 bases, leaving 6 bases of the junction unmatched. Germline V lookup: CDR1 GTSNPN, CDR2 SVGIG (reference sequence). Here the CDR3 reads CAWKAGGSYEQYF. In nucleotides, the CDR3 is TGTGCCTGGAAAGCAGGGGGCTCGTACGAGCAGTACTTC. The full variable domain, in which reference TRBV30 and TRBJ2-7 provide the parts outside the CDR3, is SQTIHQWPATLVQPVGSPLSLECTVEGTSNPNLYWYRQAAGRGLQLLFYSVGIGQISSEVPQNLSASRPQDRQFILSSKKLLLSDSGFYLCAWKAGGSYEQYFGPGTRLTVT.

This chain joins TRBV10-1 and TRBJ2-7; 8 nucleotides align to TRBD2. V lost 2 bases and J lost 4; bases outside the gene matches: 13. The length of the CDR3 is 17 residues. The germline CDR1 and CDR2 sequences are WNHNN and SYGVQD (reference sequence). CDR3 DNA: TGCGCCAGCAGTGAGCCCGATGCGCGGGAGGAACGGTACGAGCAGTACTTC. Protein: CASSEPDAREERYEQYF.

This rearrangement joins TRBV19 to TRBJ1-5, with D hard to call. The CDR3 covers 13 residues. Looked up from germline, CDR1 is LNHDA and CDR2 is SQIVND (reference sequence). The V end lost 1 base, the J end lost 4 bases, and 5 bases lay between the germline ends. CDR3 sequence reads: CASSIAKNQPQHF. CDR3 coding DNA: TGTGCCAGTAGTATAGCCAAAAATCAGCCCCAGCATTTT.

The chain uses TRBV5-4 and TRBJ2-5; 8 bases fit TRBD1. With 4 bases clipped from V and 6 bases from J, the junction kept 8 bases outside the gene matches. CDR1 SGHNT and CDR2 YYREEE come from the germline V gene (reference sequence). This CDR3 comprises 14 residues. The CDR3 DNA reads TGTGCCAGCAGCGTGGGACAGGCGGAGCAGACCCAGTACTTC. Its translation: CASSVGQAEQTQYF.

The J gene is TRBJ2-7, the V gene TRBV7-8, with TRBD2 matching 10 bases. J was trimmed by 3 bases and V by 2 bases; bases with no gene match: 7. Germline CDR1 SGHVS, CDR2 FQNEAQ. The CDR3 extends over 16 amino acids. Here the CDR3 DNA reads TGTGCCAGCAGCTTAAGGGCTCTAGCGGGAGTCTACGAGCAGTACTTC. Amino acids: CASSLRALAGVYEQYF.

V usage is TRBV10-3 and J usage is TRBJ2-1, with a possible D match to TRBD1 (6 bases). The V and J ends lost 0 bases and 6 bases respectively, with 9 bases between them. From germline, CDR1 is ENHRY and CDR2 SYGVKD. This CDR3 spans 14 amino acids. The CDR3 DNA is TGTGCCATCAGTGAGTCAACAGGGTCCAATGAGCAGTTCTTC. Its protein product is CAISESTGSNEQFF.

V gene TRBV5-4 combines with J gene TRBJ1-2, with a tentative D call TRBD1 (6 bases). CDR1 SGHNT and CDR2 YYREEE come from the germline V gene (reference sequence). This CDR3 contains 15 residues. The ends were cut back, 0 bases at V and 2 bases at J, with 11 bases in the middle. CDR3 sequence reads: CASSLEETGNYGYTF. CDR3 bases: TGTGCCAGCAGCTTGGAGGAAACAGGGAACTATGGCTACACCTTC. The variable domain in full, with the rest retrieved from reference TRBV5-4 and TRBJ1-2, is ETGVTQSPTHLIKTRGQQVTLRCSSQSGHNTVSWYQQALGQGPQFIFQYYREEENGRGNFPPRFSGLQFPNYSSELNVNALELDDSALYLCASSLEETGNYGYTFGSGTRLTVV.

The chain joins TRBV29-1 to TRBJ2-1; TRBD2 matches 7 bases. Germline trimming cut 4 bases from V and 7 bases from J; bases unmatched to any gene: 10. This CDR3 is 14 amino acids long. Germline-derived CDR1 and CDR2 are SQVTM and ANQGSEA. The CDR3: CSVVGDYPQNEQFF. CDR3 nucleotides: TGCAGCGTTGTGGGGGACTACCCCCAGAATGAGCAGTTCTTC.